The present TCR beta chain was sequenced within a study of T cell repertoires in cytomegalovirus infection (dated by TCRdb to about 2019). As for the study more broadly: Recently identified HLA-C-restricted CMV epitopes, whose presentation resists viral immunomodulation, were targeted by peptide stimulations together with well-studied HLA-B-restricted epitopes. The HLA type of each donor mattered for the analysis, because public TCR beta signatures pointed to carriage of CMV infection along with the matching HLA type.

TCRdb records Illumina HiSeq 1500 as the sequencer. Using fastp at Q25 and MiXCR, TCRdb reprocessed the public reads and kept productive beta chains. Entries that share a CDR3 protein sequence are merged under the most common genes and DNA. For this sample the table gives 750,000 to 950,000 distinct CDR3 sequences, of which almost 30% were detected only once. The ten largest clones add up to around 13% of the sample. This clonotype was counted a few times. It lacks a known antigen. Base-call qualities are not available, and no considerably larger clone is one nucleotide away. What the study reported, not specific to this receptor: In both this cohort and an independent roughly 350-donor cohort, the cumulative frequency of public TCR beta family members distinguished carriers of CMV infection plus the relevant HLA type. The ex vivo response was dominated by HLA-C-restricted CMV-specific TCR beta clonotypes, which also provided the single most frequent clonotype in two of eight donors.

Read against the paper, the sample's treatment or condition label means: in vitro stimulation with specific CMV peptide epitopes to enrich CMV-specific T cells. The sample consisted of cultured CD8+ T cells from PBMCs, taken from culture after CMV antigen stimulation. The source is a human donor in good health (CMV status not recorded). Some clones in this sample may be carry-over from other donors' samples.

The CDR3 amino acid sequence is: CASSFPLGVYGYTF. The DNA is TGTGCCAGCAGCTTCCCCCTGGGTGTCTATGGCTACACCTTC. Here the chain combines TRBV7-9 and TRBJ1-2, with no reliable assignment of the D segment. The V and J ends are trimmed by 3 bases and 4 bases, leaving 12 bases between them. Its CDR3 holds 14 amino acids, cysteine through phenylalanine. The DNA shown is the 42-base CDR3, in frame from base 1. CDR1 is given as SEHNR and CDR2 as FQNEAQ, both from the germline V gene (reference sequence).